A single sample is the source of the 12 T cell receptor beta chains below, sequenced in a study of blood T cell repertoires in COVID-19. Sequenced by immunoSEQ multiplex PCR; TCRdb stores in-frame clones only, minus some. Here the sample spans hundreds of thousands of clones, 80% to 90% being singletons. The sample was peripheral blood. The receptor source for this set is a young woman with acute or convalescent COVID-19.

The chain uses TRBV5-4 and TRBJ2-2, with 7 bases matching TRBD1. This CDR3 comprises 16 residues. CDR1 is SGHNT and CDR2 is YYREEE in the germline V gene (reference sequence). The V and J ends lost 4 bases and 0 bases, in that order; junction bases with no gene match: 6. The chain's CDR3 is CASSMGQRTNTGELFF. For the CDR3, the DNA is TGTGCCAGCAGCATGGGACAGAGGACGAACACCGGGGAGCTGTTTTTT. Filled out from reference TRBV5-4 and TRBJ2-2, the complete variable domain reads ETGVTQSPTHLIKTRGQQVTLRCSSQSGHNTVSWYQQALGQGPQFIFQYYREEENGRGNFPPRFSGLQFPNYSSELNVNALELDDSALYLCASSMGQRTNTGELFFGEGSRLTVL.

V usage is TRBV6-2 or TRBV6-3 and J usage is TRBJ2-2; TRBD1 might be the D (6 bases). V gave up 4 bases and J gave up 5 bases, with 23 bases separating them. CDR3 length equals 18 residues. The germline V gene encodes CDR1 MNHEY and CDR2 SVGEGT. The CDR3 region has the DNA TGTGCCAGCAGTTTACGGAGGTCTGAATTAACAGGGACCGGGGAGCTGTTTTTT. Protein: CASSLRRSELTGTGELFF.

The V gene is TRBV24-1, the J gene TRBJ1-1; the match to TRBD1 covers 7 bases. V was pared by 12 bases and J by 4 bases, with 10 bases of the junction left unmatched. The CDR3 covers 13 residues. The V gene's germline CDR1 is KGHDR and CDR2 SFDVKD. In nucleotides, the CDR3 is TGTGCCGTATCAAAACAGGGGTTCACTGAAGCTTTCTTT. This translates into CAVSKQGFTEAFF.

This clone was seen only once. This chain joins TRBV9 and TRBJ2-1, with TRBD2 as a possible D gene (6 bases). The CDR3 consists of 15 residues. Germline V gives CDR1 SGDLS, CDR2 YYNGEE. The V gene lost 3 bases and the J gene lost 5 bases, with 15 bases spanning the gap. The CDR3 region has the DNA TGTGCCAGCAGCGGATGGGACTTGTGGGACAATGAGCAGTTCTTC. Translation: CASSGWDLWDNEQFF.

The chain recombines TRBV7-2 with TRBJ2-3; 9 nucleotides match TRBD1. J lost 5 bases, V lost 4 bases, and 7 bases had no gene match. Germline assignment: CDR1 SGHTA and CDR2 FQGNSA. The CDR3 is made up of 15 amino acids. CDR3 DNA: TGTGCCAGCAGCTCGACAGGGGGTATCGGAGATACGCAGTATTTT. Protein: CASSSTGGIGDTQYF.

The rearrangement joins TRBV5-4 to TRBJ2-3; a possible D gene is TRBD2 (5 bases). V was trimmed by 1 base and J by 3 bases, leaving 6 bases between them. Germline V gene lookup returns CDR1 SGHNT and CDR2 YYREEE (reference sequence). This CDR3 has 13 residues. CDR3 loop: CASSLPGTDTQYF. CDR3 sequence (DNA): TGTGCCAGCAGCTTGCCGGGGACAGATACGCAGTATTTT.

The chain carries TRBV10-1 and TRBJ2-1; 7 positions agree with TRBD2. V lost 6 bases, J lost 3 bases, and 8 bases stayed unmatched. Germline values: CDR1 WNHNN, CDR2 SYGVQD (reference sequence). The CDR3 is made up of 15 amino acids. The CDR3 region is CASREGGQYYNEQFF. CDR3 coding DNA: TGCGCCAGCAGGGAGGGAGGGCAGTACTACAATGAGCAGTTCTTC.

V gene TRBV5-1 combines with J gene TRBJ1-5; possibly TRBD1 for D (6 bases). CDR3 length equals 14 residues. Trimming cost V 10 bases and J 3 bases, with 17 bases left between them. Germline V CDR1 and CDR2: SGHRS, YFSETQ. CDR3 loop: CAAPDRPPNQPQHF. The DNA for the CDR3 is TGCGCCGCACCCGACAGGCCCCCCAATCAGCCCCAGCATTTT.

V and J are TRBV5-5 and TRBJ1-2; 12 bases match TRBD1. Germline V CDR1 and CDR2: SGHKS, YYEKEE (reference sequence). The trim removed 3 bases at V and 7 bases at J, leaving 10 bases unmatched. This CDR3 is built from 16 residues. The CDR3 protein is CASSSRAGQGASGYTF. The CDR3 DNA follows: TGTGCCAGCAGCTCCCGCGCGGGACAGGGGGCTTCTGGCTACACCTTC.

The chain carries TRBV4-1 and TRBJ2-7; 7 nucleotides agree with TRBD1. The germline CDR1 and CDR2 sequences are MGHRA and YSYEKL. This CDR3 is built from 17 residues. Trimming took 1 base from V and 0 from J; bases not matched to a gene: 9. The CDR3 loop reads CASSQVTIRDSSYEQYF. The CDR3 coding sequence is TGCGCCAGCAGCCAAGTCACAATCCGGGACAGCTCCTACGAGCAGTACTTC.

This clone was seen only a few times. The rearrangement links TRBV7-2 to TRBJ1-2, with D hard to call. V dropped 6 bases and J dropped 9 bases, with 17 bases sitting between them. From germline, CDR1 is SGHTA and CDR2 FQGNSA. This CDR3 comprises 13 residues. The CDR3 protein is CASSSLGVDRYTF. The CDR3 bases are TGTGCCAGCAGTTCACTAGGAGTCGACCGCTACACCTTC. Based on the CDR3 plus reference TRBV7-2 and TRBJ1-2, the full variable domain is GAGVSQSPSNKVTEKGKDVELRCDPISGHTALYWYRQSLGQGLEFLIYFQGNSAPDKSGLPSDRFSAERTGGSVSTLTIQRTQQEDSAVYLCASSSLGVDRYTFGSGTRLTVV.

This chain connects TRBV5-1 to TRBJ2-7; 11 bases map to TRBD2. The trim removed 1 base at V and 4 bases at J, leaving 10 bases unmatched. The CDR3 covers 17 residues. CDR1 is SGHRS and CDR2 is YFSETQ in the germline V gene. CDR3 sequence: CASSLKAPSGGSYEQYF. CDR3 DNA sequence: TGCGCCAGCAGCTTGAAAGCACCTAGCGGGGGGTCTTACGAGCAGTACTTC.